The rows below give T cell receptor beta chains drawn from one sample of a study of tumor-infiltrating lymphocytes in localized non-small cell lung cancer. The repertoire was sequenced with immunoSEQ multiplex PCR; TCRdb's copy has only in-frame clones and lacks some. The data contain about 24,000 clones, approximately 59% of them singletons. Sample: lung tumor tissue. The receptors originated from a human donor with non-small cell lung cancer. CDR3s include the opening cysteine and the closing phenylalanine or tryptophan. A D gene is named only where the DNA matches it firmly. Some rows mark clone size as missing; the rest say once, few, many or name a class of expanded clone.

CDR3 DNA | CDR3 protein | V gene | D gene | clone size | J gene
TGTGCCAGCAGTGACTCGAGGAGGAGAGGTAGAGAGATCACTGAAGCTTTCTTT | CASSDSRRRGREITEAFF | TRBV6-4 | - | - | TRBJ1-1
TGTGCCAGCAGTCTTCCGGGACCCTATGAAGAGCAGTACTTC | CASSLPGPYEEQYF | TRBV5-4 | - | - | TRBJ2-7
TGTGCCAGCACGCATGCCGAAGGGGTGGGGTACACCTTC | CASTHAEGVGYTF | TRBV7-9 | - | few | TRBJ1-2
TGTGCCTGGAGTGTACTAGGGGTAGGAGATCAGCCCCAGCATTTT | CAWSVLGVGDQPQHF | TRBV30 | - | - | TRBJ1-5
TGTGCCAGCGTAACGGGGAACACTGAAGCTTTCTTT | CASVTGNTEAFF | TRBV6-5 | - | - | TRBJ1-1
TGTGCCTGGAGTGGGGGACTAGCGGGAGTAGATACGCAGTATTTT | CAWSGGLAGVDTQYF | TRBV30 | TRBD2 | - | TRBJ2-3
TGTGCCAGCTCTCAATCGACAGGGGGAGGGGAGCAGTACTTC | CASSQSTGGGEQYF | TRBV18 | TRBD1 | - | TRBJ2-7
TGTGCCAGTAGTATGTCGCATCACAGGGCTAGCGGATACCAAGAGACCCAGTACTTC | CASSMSHHRASGYQETQYF | TRBV19 | - | - | TRBJ2-5
TGTGCCAGCTCACCGAATTTACAAGAGACCCAGTACTTC | CASSPNLQETQYF | TRBV18 | - | - | TRBJ2-5
TGCAGCGCGGCCTATGCTCAACCTGAAGCTTTCTTT | CSAAYAQPEAFF | TRBV29-1 | - | few | TRBJ1-1
TGTGCCAGCAGTCCTCAGGGGAACACTGAAGCTTTCTTT | CASSPQGNTEAFF | TRBV9 | - | - | TRBJ1-1
TGTGCCAGCACGCGACAGGGGACTGAAGCTTTCTTT | CASTRQGTEAFF | TRBV6-1 | TRBD1 | - | TRBJ1-1
TGTGCCAGCAGACGAGACAGCGCTAACTATGGCTACACCTTC | CASRRDSANYGYTF | TRBV28 | - | few | TRBJ1-2
TGTGCCAGCAGCTCATACGGCCCCGGGGGCTACACCTTC | CASSSYGPGGYTF | TRBV7-2 | - | - | TRBJ1-2
TGTGCCAGCAGCGCGGACAGGGGAGCAGACGCTGAAGCTTTCTTT | CASSADRGADAEAFF | TRBV9 | TRBD1 | - | TRBJ1-1
TGTGCCAGCAGACTTACAGGGAACTCCTACAATGAGCAGTTCTTC | CASRLTGNSYNEQFF | TRBV7-3 | - | - | TRBJ2-1
TGCGCCAGCAGCTGGGACGGCCCTAACTCAGCGGCCACCTTC | CASSWDGPNSAATF | TRBV5-1 | - | - | TRBJ1-2
TGCGCCAGCAGCTTGTCCGGGACTAGCGGTAACACAGATACGCAGTATTTT | CASSLSGTSGNTDTQYF | TRBV5-1 | TRBD2 | - | TRBJ2-3
TGTGCCAGCAGCTTACGAGCGGGAGTACAGGGAGTCACAGATACGCAGTATTTT | CASSLRAGVQGVTDTQYF | TRBV7-3 | TRBD2 | - | TRBJ2-3
TGTGCCAGCAGCCCAGACACCTACGAGCAGTACTTC | CASSPDTYEQYF | TRBV9 | - | - | TRBJ2-7
TGTGCCAGCAGTGAAATGGGGGGAAGATCTTTCGAGCAGTACTTC | CASSEMGGRSFEQYF | TRBV6-1 | - | - | TRBJ2-7
TGTGCCAGCAGGCCGGGACAGGGAACCGGGGAGCTGTTTTTT | CASRPGQGTGELFF | TRBV27 | TRBD1 | few | TRBJ2-2
TGTGCCAGCAGTTTTCTTCACACAGATACGCAGTATTTT | CASSFLHTDTQYF | TRBV27 | - | - | TRBJ2-3
TGCGCCAGCAGTGAGGGGGCGGGAACGAGCGGGGAGCTGTTTTTT | CASSEGAGTSGELFF | TRBV10-1 | - | - | TRBJ2-2
TGTGCCAGCAGCGTCACTACTAACACTGAAGCTTTCTTT | CASSVTTNTEAFF | TRBV9 | - | - | TRBJ1-1
TGTGCCAGTAGTGCCTCTAGCACAGATACGCAGTATTTT | CASSASSTDTQYF | TRBV19 | - | once | TRBJ2-3
TGCGCCAGCAGCTTGGAGGCCCAGGGGGGAGGCGAGACCCAGTACTTC | CASSLEAQGGGETQYF | TRBV5-1 | - | - | TRBJ2-5
TGTGCCAGCAGTGGGTCACGGGACGGGGACTACGAGCAGTACTTC | CASSGSRDGDYEQYF | TRBV6-1 | - | - | TRBJ2-7
TGCAGTGCTGATAAGGCCGGAGCCCAGCATTTT | CSADKAGAQHF | TRBV20-1 | - | few | TRBJ1-5
TGCGCCAGCAGCTTTTTGGGGTTGATAGATACGCAGTATTTT | CASSFLGLIDTQYF | TRBV5-1 | - | - | TRBJ2-3
TGTGCCATCAGTGAGTCGAAAATCGGGGTTCCCTACGAGCAGTACTTC | CAISESKIGVPYEQYF | TRBV10-3 | - | - | TRBJ2-7
TGCGCCAGCAGAGTAGCGAACAATGAGCAGTTCTTC | CASRVANNEQFF | TRBV5-1 | - | - | TRBJ2-1
TGTGCCTGGAGTGCCGGGACAGGGCCCACGTATACGCAGTATTTT | CAWSAGTGPTYTQYF | TRBV30 | TRBD1 | - | TRBJ2-3
TGTGCCAGCGGTGGGACAGGCGGTTGGGATGGCTACACCTTC | CASGGTGGWDGYTF | TRBV2 | TRBD1 | - | TRBJ1-2
TGTGCCACGGCACTGGCGACCCTTGGAGAGCAGTACTTC | CATALATLGEQYF | TRBV15 | - | - | TRBJ2-7
TGTGCCAGCAGTTCTGGGGGGCTCTCTGGAAACACCATATATTTT | CASSSGGLSGNTIYF | TRBV27 | - | medium-sized | TRBJ1-3
TGCGCCAGCAGCTTCACGACAGGGGGGGATCAGCCCCAGCATTTT | CASSFTTGGDQPQHF | TRBV5-1 | TRBD1 | - | TRBJ1-5
TGTGCCAGCAGCAAGACAGCGAACTATGGCTACACCTTC | CASSKTANYGYTF | TRBV7-2 | - | few | TRBJ1-2
TGTGCCAGCAGCTTAGCGGTGTATACGCGGGCGACAGATACGCAGTATTTT | CASSLAVYTRATDTQYF | TRBV11-2 | - | - | TRBJ2-3